This entry lists 3 T cell receptor beta chains sequenced from one sample in a study of cytomegalovirus exposure and HLA in healthy donors. Clones were sequenced by immunoSEQ multiplex PCR, and TCRdb holds only the in-frame ones, with some missing. The data hold 55,000 to 80,000 clones, with roughly 94% observed a single time. Sequencing was performed on PBMCs. The receptors stem from a woman between 18 and 30 years old in good health and CMV-seropositive.

This chain joins TRBV7-2 and TRBJ2-1, with D tentatively TRBD2 (6 bases). Trimming cost V 8 bases and J 3 bases, with 14 bases left between them. Germline V gives CDR1 SGHTA, CDR2 FQGNSA. CDR3 length: 14 residues. The CDR3 DNA is TGTGCCAGCGTACCGGGGGTCGTCTACAATGAGCAGTTCTTC. Its protein product is CASVPGVVYNEQFF.

The genes are TRBV30 and TRBJ2-3, with 7 positions matching TRBD2. CDR1 is GTSNPN, CDR2 SVGIG, per germline (reference sequence). Losses at the gene ends were 2 bases for V and 4 bases for J; bases not matched to a gene: 6. The CDR3 contains 14 residues. The CDR3 reads CAWSSGLVADTQYF. The CDR3 DNA reads as TGTGCCTGGAGTAGCGGACTAGTGGCAGATACGCAGTATTTT.

V and J are TRBV6-1 and TRBJ2-2, with TRBD1 as a possible D gene (6 bases). Germline assignment: CDR1 MNHNS and CDR2 SASEGT. The V end was cut by 7 bases, the J end by 6 bases, with 12 bases between. The CDR3 runs to 13 residues. The chain's CDR3 is CASTSRGPGELFF. As DNA, the CDR3 is TGTGCCAGCACGAGCAGGGGTCCCGGGGAGCTGTTTTTT.